What follows describes a single TCR beta chain. No cognate antigen has been identified for it. No base qualities exist here, and no much larger clone lies one base off it. Hyperthyroidism patients were newly diagnosed, with disease duration under 2 months, and aged 18 to 65 years. Patients with other autoimmune diseases, uncontrolled infections, pregnancy or lactation were excluded from the study. Diagnosis was based on clinical symptoms, serum thyroxine, TRAb, thyroid ultrasound and orbital computed tomography. Total RNA was extracted with Trizol reagent and quality-checked on an Agilent 2100 Bioanalyzer. The sample originates from a study of Graves' ophthalmopathy and Graves' hyperthyroidism listed by TCRdb under 2018. Notes on the research overall: Stable hyperthyroidism was defined as no progression to ophthalmopathy within 18 months of follow-up. TCR beta repertoire signatures were used to distinguish Graves' ophthalmopathy from Graves' hyperthyroidism and to predict progression to ophthalmopathy. In total, 135 blood samples were TCR-sequenced: around 42 ophthalmopathy, approximately 75 hyperthyroidism and approximately 17 hyperthyroidism-to-ophthalmopathy patients. To explore V-J signatures distinguishing ophthalmopathy from hyperthyroidism, a discovery set of under 110 patients (roughly 45 ophthalmopathy, roughly 55 stable hyperthyroidism) was enrolled. An independent validation cohort comprised about 20 hyperthyroidism patients and 15 to 17 patients who later progressed from hyperthyroidism to ophthalmopathy. In several hyperthyroidism patients, the T-cell repertoire of thyroid tissue was compared with the T-cell repertoire of blood. Once sampling was done, hyperthyroidism patients were given methimazole at a starting dose of 30 mg daily, while ophthalmopathy patients were given high-dose intravenous methylprednisolone. Findings and caveats that apply to the study as a whole: Sample size was not statistically predetermined, and group allocation was not concealed from the investigators. In validation, the model predicted ophthalmopathy progression with about 70% sensitivity and approximately 78% specificity; 12 predicted patients were CT-confirmed with GO in a median of approximately 6.5 months. Most of the expanded thyroid clonotypes with a frequency above 0.001 were also detected in blood, and it was suggested that the thyroid immune response may be reflected by blood repertoires. Ophthalmopathy was separated from stable hyperthyroidism by the 13-signature model with roughly 87% sensitivity and 81% to 84% specificity in cross-validation and with 80%/75% in the test set.

The CDR3, cysteine through phenylalanine, is 15 amino acids long. CDR3 DNA only is kept here, 45 bases in frame from base 1. As encoded in the germline V gene, CDR1 is SQVTM while CDR2 is ANQGSEA. V and J lose 8 bases and 0 bases, and a span of 18 bases separates them. For repertoire sequencing, TCR beta CDR3 regions were amplified from RNA transcripts. A first-round RT-PCR used HTBI primers with the Qiagen OneStep RT-PCR kit, followed by a second-round multiplex PCR, size selection and purification. Sequencing of the libraries was carried out on an Illumina HiSeq2000 in paired-end mode with 100 bp reads. In the authors' own workflow: SOAPnuke was used to process the reads, throwing out any read that had adapters, had uncalled bases, had a mean Phred below 15, or lacked an exact constant-primer or identifier match. COPE v1.2.5 was used to merge the high-quality paired reads. Unique nucleotide sequences were defined as clonotypes and aligned to IMGT TRB V, D and J references using MiTCR v1.1. Analysis was restricted to V-J combinations with a frequency above 0.0001, which covered 98% to 99.2% of repertoires. A TCR clonal expansion and chaos score per V-J combination was defined as the ratio of F50 clonal expansion to chaos observed in the TCRdist matrix. Welch's t-statistics and random forest were used to narrow the features down to around 13 V-J combinations, which were then fed into a naive Bayes classifier. The Morisita-Horn index was used to measure how similar the thyroid and blood repertoires were. Clones were called with MiXCR by TCRdb after fastp trimmed the public reads at Q25, and only in-frame beta chains were retained. Identical CDR3 proteins give one entry, which carries the most common genes and DNA. For this entry, the V and J calls and clone size follow TCRdb and not the study's own pipeline. The sample includes about 500,000 distinct CDR3 sequences, with about 40% observed a single time. The top ten clonotypes cover about 4.1% of the sample.

Sequencing input: peripheral blood or thyroid tissue (not recorded which). Here the chain combines TRBV29-1 and TRBJ2-3; the D region may be TRBD1 or TRBD2, each matching 5 bases equally. The TCR sequence derives from an adult man with Graves' hyperthyroidism. The CDR3 here reads CSTLGDGESTDTQYF. DNA sequence: TGCAGCACGCTAGGGGACGGCGAAAGCACAGATACGCAGTATTTT.